Reported below is one TCR beta chain. In the original analysis: Reference gene primer amplification gave nucleated cell count estimates. Repertoires were generated with immunoSEQ multiplex PCR, while TCRdb's copy carries only in-frame clones and drops some. For V, J and clone size, that table is used; D and trimming come from the DNA. The sample shows some 230,000 clones, 80% to 90% of them seen only once. Individuals aged about 18 to 89 years were recruited from approximately 22 US areas. Membership in each cohort depended on participant-reported clinical history. The data are from a study of blood T cell repertoires in COVID-19. Turning to the study itself: Both acute and convalescent COVID-19 samples were obtained from the United States, Italy and Spain.

CDR1 is WNHNN and CDR2 is SYGVQD in the germline V gene (reference sequence). The V segment lost 0 bases and the J segment 3 bases; nucleotides outside the gene matches: 2. The CDR3 contains 15 residues. The sequence was collected from a woman aged 18 to 35 in a cohort exposed to, infected with or recovered from COVID-19 (not recorded which). The source material was PBMCs or T cells enriched from blood (not recorded which). This rearrangement joins TRBV10-1 to TRBJ1-3; 7 nucleotides match TRBD1. For the CDR3, the DNA is TGCGCCAGCAGTGAGTCGACAGGGAGTGGAAACACCATATATTTT. Translation: CASSESTGSGNTIYF.